These T cell receptor beta chains were read from a single sample in a study of T cell changes during pregnancy in multiple sclerosis. Assay used: immunoSEQ multiplex PCR; TCRdb lists only in-frame clones, some missing. The sample has about 73,000 clones, around 92% seen once; the top ten hold over 2.5%. Sample: peripheral blood, taken in the third trimester of pregnancy. The receptors originated from a female donor in good health, enrolled as a control in a pregnancy study. The conserved cysteine and the conserved F or W are not part of the CDR3 here. The order of the fields is CDR3 protein, V gene, J gene.

CDR3: ASSPGTGYNEQF
V: TRBV6-5
J: TRBJ2-1

CDR3: ASSPSTGGHNTEAF
V: TRBV28
J: TRBJ1-1

CDR3: ATSRLAGDTDTQY
V: TRBV6-1
J: TRBJ2-3

CDR3: ASRAQGEGTDTQY
V: TRBV4-2
J: TRBJ2-3

CDR3: ASSLHTGTGVEKLF
V: TRBV5-8
J: TRBJ1-4

CDR3: ASSLDPAGNEQF
V: TRBV11-3
J: TRBJ2-1

CDR3: ASSESGVVGTEAF
V: TRBV2
J: TRBJ1-1

CDR3: ATRRTGVGEKLF
V: TRBV25-1
J: TRBJ1-4

CDR3: ASSFSGSSYEQY
V: TRBV28
J: TRBJ2-7

CDR3: ASSPGTGWPKETQY
V: TRBV5-1
J: TRBJ2-5

CDR3: SVEGAGYNEQF
V: TRBV29-1
J: TRBJ2-1

CDR3: ASSSVGTARGYGYT
V: TRBV5-5
J: TRBJ1-2

CDR3: ATSRPGQIDGYT
V: TRBV15
J: TRBJ1-2

CDR3: ASSESQGAYEQY
V: TRBV6-1
J: TRBJ2-7

CDR3: ASRSQFNTGELF
V: TRBV6-1
J: TRBJ2-2

CDR3: ASSPPDREVADTQY
V: TRBV18
J: TRBJ2-3

CDR3: ASSLSSVGEQF
V: TRBV7-9
J: TRBJ2-1

CDR3: ASSGQSLGTEAF
V: TRBV10-2
J: TRBJ1-1

CDR3: SVVVRGETQY
V: TRBV29-1
J: TRBJ2-5

CDR3: ASSRLASSYEQY
V: TRBV19
J: TRBJ2-7

CDR3: ASSWGGLNTEAF
V: TRBV11-1
J: TRBJ1-1

CDR3: ASSMEVNTEAF
V: TRBV19
J: TRBJ1-1

CDR3: ASSSDPGTTYEQY
V: TRBV5-1
J: TRBJ2-7

CDR3: ASRETPSGDTQY
V: TRBV5-1
J: TRBJ2-3

CDR3: ASSSPRTSGTNTGELF
V: TRBV9
J: TRBJ2-2

CDR3: ASSGTSGGSEQY
V: TRBV18
J: TRBJ2-7

CDR3: ASSFSGSKNTGELF
V: TRBV5-1
J: TRBJ2-2

CDR3: ASVGELAKNIQY
V: TRBV28
J: TRBJ2-4

CDR3: ATADRVLETQY
V: TRBV10-2
J: TRBJ2-5

CDR3: ASSGLEDEQY
V: TRBV19
J: TRBJ2-7

CDR3: ASSSIPNRERF
V: TRBV28
J: TRBJ2-1

CDR3: ASSDGAGGPYEQY
V: TRBV10-1
J: TRBJ2-7

CDR3: ASSPPYRETQY
V: TRBV28
J: TRBJ2-5

CDR3: ATSRDRVYEQY
V: TRBV15
J: TRBJ2-7

CDR3: ASSEGIDEQY
V: TRBV7-9
J: TRBJ2-7

CDR3: AISEAGEGYT
V: TRBV10-3
J: TRBJ1-2

CDR3: ASSSGWGQPQH
V: TRBV7-9
J: TRBJ1-5

CDR3: ASSPSSGGAEEQF
V: TRBV27
J: TRBJ2-1

CDR3: ASSLHRDRVRNTIY
V: TRBV7-8
J: TRBJ1-3

CDR3: ASSIILVSYNEQF
V: TRBV19
J: TRBJ2-1

CDR3: ASSASPNEQY
V: TRBV5-6
J: TRBJ2-7

CDR3: ASSLFSGGTEAF
V: TRBV27
J: TRBJ1-1

CDR3: ASSPRGGYGYT
V: TRBV27
J: TRBJ1-2

CDR3: ASSQVWTGTNTEAF
V: TRBV4-1
J: TRBJ1-1

CDR3: ASSPGGGRNEQY
V: TRBV5-1
J: TRBJ2-7

CDR3: ASSLDQGARELF
V: TRBV28
J: TRBJ2-2

CDR3: ASGTSGGPYEQY
V: TRBV19
J: TRBJ2-7

CDR3: ASSIDRGELF
V: TRBV19
J: TRBJ2-2

CDR3: ASSYSGQGEGT
V: TRBV6-6
J: TRBJ1-2

CDR3: ASSEKAGTISNQPQH
V: TRBV6-1
J: TRBJ1-5